A single sample gave rise to the 5 T cell receptor beta chains below, sequenced in a study of blood T cell repertoires in COVID-19. Assay: immunoSEQ multiplex PCR; the TCRdb copy retains only in-frame clones and omits some. In the table there are 250,000 or so clones, 85% to 90% of which are singletons. Source material: PBMCs or T cells enriched from blood (not recorded which). These TCRs come from a middle-aged man who had been exposed to COVID-19.

V is TRBV6-1 and J is TRBJ1-4, with 7 bases lining up with TRBD1. CDR3 length: 16 residues. With 4 bases clipped from V and 0 bases from J, the junction kept 5 bases outside the gene matches. Germline-derived CDR1 and CDR2 are MNHNS and SASEGT. The CDR3 sequence is CASSGTGTATNEKLFF. The DNA for the CDR3 is TGTGCCAGCAGTGGGACAGGTACTGCAACTAATGAAAAACTGTTTTTT.

V usage is TRBV6-1 and J usage is TRBJ2-2; 10 bases align to TRBD1. CDR1 and CDR2 (germline): MNHNS, SASEGT. The length of the CDR3 is 16 residues. The junction had 8 bases not matched to a gene; V was cut back by 3 bases and J by 7 bases. CDR3 sequence: CASSDQTGGVGGELFF. In DNA, the CDR3 is TGTGCCAGCAGTGACCAGACAGGGGGCGTTGGCGGGGAGCTGTTTTTT.

CDR3 nucleotide sequence: TGTGCCAGCAGCTCGGACAGGGCTAGCACAGATACGCAGTATTTT. It encodes CASSSDRASTDTQYF. This rearrangement joins TRBV5-8 to TRBJ2-3, with 8 bases identical to TRBD1. CDR3 size: 15 residues. Germline V gene lookup returns CDR1 SGHTS and CDR2 YDEGEE. V gave up 3 bases and J gave up 0 bases; unmatched junction bases: 3.

This sequence joins TRBV7-8 and TRBJ1-1; no reliable D call. Germline V CDR1 and CDR2: SGHVS, FQNEAQ. Trimming took 5 bases from V and 0 from J, leaving 13 bases between them. The CDR3 has 15 amino acids. As DNA, the CDR3 is TGTGCCAGCAGCCACATAAATACGTTGAACACTGAAGCTTTCTTT. It yields the protein CASSHINTLNTEAFF.

CDR3 sequence reads: CASSPRDRGRMNTEAFF. CDR3 DNA sequence: TGTGCCAGCAGTCCACGAGACCGCGGTCGTATGAACACTGAAGCTTTCTTT. The J gene is TRBJ1-1, the V gene TRBV7-9; D gene ambiguous. V lost 6 bases to trimming and J lost 0 bases, with 20 bases between them. The CDR3 is 17 residues long. Germline V gives CDR1 SEHNR, CDR2 FQNEAQ (reference sequence).